One and the same sample provided the 2 T cell receptor beta chains below, sequenced in a study of early T cells in non-severe SARS-CoV-2 infection. A single record per CDR3 protein comes from TCRdb applying MiXCR to the 5' RACE reads. This table has about 46,000 distinct CDR3 sequences, about 5.3% appearing once. This sample comprised whole blood, obtained at baseline. The receptors derive from an adult who was a healthcare worker with PCR-confirmed SARS-CoV-2 infection or an uninfected control (not recorded which).

This clonotype came up many times. This chain joins TRBV18 and TRBJ2-1; no clear D gene. Trimming shortened V by 0 bases and J by 10 bases, and 10 bases separated the two germline ends. The germline V gene has CDR1 KGHSH and CDR2 LQKENI. There are 13 residues in the CDR3. As DNA, the CDR3 is TGTGCCAGCTCACCACCGTCCCTCTGGGAGCAGTTCTTC. Its protein is CASSPPSLWEQFF.

The V and J genes are TRBV28 and TRBJ1-2, with TRBD1 matching over 9 bases. The germline CDR1 and CDR2 sequences are MDHEN and SYDVKM. V lost 5 bases to trimming and J lost 6 bases; unmatched junction nucleotides: 7. The CDR3 is made up of 14 amino acids. CDR3 in amino acids: CASSTGTGPDGYTF. The CDR3 bases are TGTGCCAGCAGTACCGGGACAGGGCCGGATGGCTACACCTTC.